The clone carrying this T cell receptor (beta chain) was found many times. Its antigen remains unidentified. The data belong to a study of T-cell memory formation after mild COVID-19. From 5'RACE with constant-segment primers came TCR alpha and TCR beta cDNA libraries that carried sample barcodes and UMIs. One entry per CDR3 protein results from TCRdb running MiXCR on the 5' RACE reads. The top ten clones hold roughly 1.9% of a sample with 140,000 or so distinct CDR3 sequences, approximately 5.7% of them seen once. Study observations and caveats: The pre-infection memory compartment contained some responding clones, suggesting cross-reactive memory joined. Among contracting clones, CD4+ were mainly CM/EM and CD8+ enriched in EMRA. Clones contracting day 15 to 85 were balanced CD4/CD8; later expanders leaned CD4+.

Input material: PBMCs or a T cell subset sorted from them (not recorded which). This receptor was obtained from an adult woman who had mild COVID-19 (a few samples of this study predate the infection). Cell type and time point are not known.

The CDR3 reads CSARAVSGSWETQYF. The CDR3 nucleotides are TGCAGTGCTAGAGCGGTTAGCGGGAGCTGGGAGACCCAGTACTTC. The rearrangement links TRBV20-1 to TRBJ2-5, with TRBD2 matching over 9 bases. Trimming removed 1 base from V and 5 bases from J; junction bases left unmatched: 8. CDR1 is DFQATT, CDR2 SNEGSKA, per germline (reference sequence). The CDR3 runs to 15 residues.